The rows below give T cell receptor beta chains drawn from one sample of a study of cytomegalovirus exposure and HLA in healthy donors. Profiled with immunoSEQ multiplex PCR; TCRdb holds only in-frame clones, not every one. The sample totals 130,000 or so clones; its top ten clones hold less than 2.5%. Sample: PBMCs. Receptors were obtained from an older woman in good health and CMV-seronegative. CDR3s include the opening cysteine and the closing phenylalanine or tryptophan. The order of the fields is V gene, J gene, D gene, CDR3 protein, CDR3 DNA. A D gene is named only where the DNA matches it firmly.

v_call: TRBV7-8
j_call: TRBJ1-2
d_call: TRBD1
cdr3_aa: CASSLGTGGTSRHYGYTF
cdr3_nt: TGTGCCAGCAGCTTAGGCACAGGGGGGACCTCCCGTCACTATGGCTACACCTTC

v_call: TRBV5-4
j_call: TRBJ2-3
d_call: .
cdr3_aa: CASSLQAGASTDTQYF
cdr3_nt: TGTGCCAGCAGCTTGCAGGCGGGGGCCAGCACAGATACGCAGTATTTT

v_call: TRBV6-5
j_call: TRBJ1-5
d_call: .
cdr3_aa: CASSSGGANQPQHF
cdr3_nt: TGTGCCAGCAGTTCGGGGGGCGCAAATCAGCCCCAGCATTTT

v_call: TRBV19
j_call: TRBJ2-5
d_call: .
cdr3_aa: CASRTGRETQYF
cdr3_nt: TGTGCCAGTAGGACAGGGAGGGAGACCCAGTACTTC

v_call: TRBV5-4
j_call: TRBJ1-6
d_call: .
cdr3_aa: CASSAGRTNSPLHF
cdr3_nt: TGTGCCAGCAGCGCGGGACGGACTAATTCACCCCTCCACTTT

v_call: TRBV2
j_call: TRBJ2-1
d_call: .
cdr3_aa: CASSEPNNEQFF
cdr3_nt: TGTGCCAGCAGTGAACCCAACAATGAGCAGTTCTTC

v_call: TRBV2
j_call: TRBJ2-2
d_call: .
cdr3_aa: CASSESGQTGELFF
cdr3_nt: TGTGCCAGCAGTGAATCCGGACAGACCGGGGAGCTGTTTTTT

v_call: TRBV6-1
j_call: TRBJ1-2
d_call: TRBD1
cdr3_aa: CASSPDRGADGYTF
cdr3_nt: TGTGCCAGCAGTCCGGACAGGGGCGCTGATGGCTACACCTTC

v_call: TRBV7-3
j_call: TRBJ2-2
d_call: TRBD2
cdr3_aa: CASSRGGSNTGELFF
cdr3_nt: TGTGCCAGCAGCCGGGGGGGGTCGAACACCGGGGAGCTGTTTTTT

v_call: TRBV27
j_call: TRBJ1-1
d_call: TRBD1
cdr3_aa: CASGYRGDTEAFF
cdr3_nt: TGTGCCAGCGGCTACAGGGGGGACACTGAAGCTTTCTTT

v_call: TRBV19
j_call: TRBJ2-3
d_call: TRBD1
cdr3_aa: CASSIDGTGDTDTQYF
cdr3_nt: TGTGCCAGTAGTATAGATGGGACAGGGGACACAGATACGCAGTATTTT

v_call: TRBV18
j_call: TRBJ1-1
d_call: .
cdr3_aa: CASSPTDSMNTEAFF
cdr3_nt: TGTGCCAGCTCACCAACGGACAGCATGAACACTGAAGCTTTCTTT

v_call: TRBV5-1
j_call: TRBJ2-3
d_call: TRBD1
cdr3_aa: CASRGQGESTDTQYF
cdr3_nt: TGCGCCAGCAGAGGACAGGGTGAGAGCACAGATACGCAGTATTTT

v_call: TRBV6-1
j_call: TRBJ1-4
d_call: .
cdr3_aa: CASSEVTATNEKLFF
cdr3_nt: TGTGCCAGCAGTGAAGTGACAGCAACTAATGAAAAACTGTTTTTT

v_call: TRBV27
j_call: TRBJ1-6
d_call: TRBD1
cdr3_aa: CASSPTGNYNSPLHF
cdr3_nt: TGTGCCAGCAGTCCGACAGGGAACTATAATTCACCCCTCCACTTT

v_call: TRBV18
j_call: TRBJ1-2
d_call: .
cdr3_aa: CASSTKPGFYGYTF
cdr3_nt: TGTGCCAGCTCCACAAAACCAGGTTTCTATGGCTACACCTTC

v_call: TRBV7-9
j_call: TRBJ2-2
d_call: .
cdr3_aa: CASSLSSANTGELFF
cdr3_nt: TGTGCCAGCAGCTTATCTAGCGCGAACACCGGGGAGCTGTTTTTT